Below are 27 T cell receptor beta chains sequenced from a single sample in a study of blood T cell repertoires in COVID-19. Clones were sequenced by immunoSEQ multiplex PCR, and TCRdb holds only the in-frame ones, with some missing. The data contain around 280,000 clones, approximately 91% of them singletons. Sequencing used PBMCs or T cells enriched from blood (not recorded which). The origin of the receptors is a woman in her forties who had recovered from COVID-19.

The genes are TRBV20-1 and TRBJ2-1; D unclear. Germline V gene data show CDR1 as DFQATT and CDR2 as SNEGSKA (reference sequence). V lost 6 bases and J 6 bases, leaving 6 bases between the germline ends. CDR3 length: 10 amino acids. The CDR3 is CSAMANEQFF. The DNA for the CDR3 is TGCAGTGCCATGGCCAATGAGCAGTTCTTC.

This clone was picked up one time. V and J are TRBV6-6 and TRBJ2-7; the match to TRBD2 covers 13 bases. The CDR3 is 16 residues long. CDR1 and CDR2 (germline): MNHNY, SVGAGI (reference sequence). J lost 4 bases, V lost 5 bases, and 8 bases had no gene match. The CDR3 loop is CASSPQTSGRFYEQYF. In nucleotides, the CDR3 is TGTGCCAGCAGTCCCCAGACTAGCGGGAGGTTTTACGAGCAGTACTTC.

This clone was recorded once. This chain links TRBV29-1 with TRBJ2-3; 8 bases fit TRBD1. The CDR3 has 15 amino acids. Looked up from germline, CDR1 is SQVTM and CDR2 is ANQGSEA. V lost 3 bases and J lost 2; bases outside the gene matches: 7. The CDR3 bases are TGCAGCGTTGAGGATAGGACAGGGACCACAGATACGCAGTATTTT. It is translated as CSVEDRTGTTDTQYF.

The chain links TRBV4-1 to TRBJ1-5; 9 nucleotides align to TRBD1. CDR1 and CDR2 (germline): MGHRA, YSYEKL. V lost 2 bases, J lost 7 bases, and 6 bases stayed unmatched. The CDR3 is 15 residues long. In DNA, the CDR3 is TGCGCCAGCAGCCAACAGGACAGGGGAGGACAGCCCCAGCATTTT. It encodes CASSQQDRGGQPQHF.

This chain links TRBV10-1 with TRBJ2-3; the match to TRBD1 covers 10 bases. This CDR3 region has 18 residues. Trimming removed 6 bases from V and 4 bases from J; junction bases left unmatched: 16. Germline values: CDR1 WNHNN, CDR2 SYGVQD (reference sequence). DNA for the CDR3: TGCGCCAGCAGCGACTCAAACCTGGGACAGGGGATAGCAGATACGCAGTATTTT. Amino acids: CASSDSNLGQGIADTQYF.

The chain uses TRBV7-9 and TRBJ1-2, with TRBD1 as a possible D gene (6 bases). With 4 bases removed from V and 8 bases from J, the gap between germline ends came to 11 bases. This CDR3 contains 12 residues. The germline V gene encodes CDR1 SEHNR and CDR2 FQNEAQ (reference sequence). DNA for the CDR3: TGTGCCAGCAGCTCGTCTCAGGGGGGCTACACCTTC. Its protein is CASSSSQGGYTF.

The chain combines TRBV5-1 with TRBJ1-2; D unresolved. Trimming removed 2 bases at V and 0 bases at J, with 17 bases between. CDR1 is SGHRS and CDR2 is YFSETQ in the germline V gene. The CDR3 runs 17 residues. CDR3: CASSFSPGGSTNYGYTF. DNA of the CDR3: TGCGCCAGCAGCTTTTCCCCCGGAGGCAGCACTAACTATGGCTACACCTTC. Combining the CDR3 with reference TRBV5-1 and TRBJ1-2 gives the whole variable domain KAGVTQTPRYLIKTRGQQVTLSCSPISGHRSVSWYQQTPGQGLQFLFEYFSETQRNKGNFPGRFSGRQFSNSRSEMNVSTLELGDSALYLCASSFSPGGSTNYGYTFGSGTRLTVV.

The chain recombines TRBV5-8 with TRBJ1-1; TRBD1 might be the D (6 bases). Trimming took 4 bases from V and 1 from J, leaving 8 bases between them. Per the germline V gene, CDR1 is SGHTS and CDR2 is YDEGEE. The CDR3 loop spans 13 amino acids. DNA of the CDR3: TGTGCCAGCAGCGACAGGACGAACACTGAAGCTTTCTTT. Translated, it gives CASSDRTNTEAFF.

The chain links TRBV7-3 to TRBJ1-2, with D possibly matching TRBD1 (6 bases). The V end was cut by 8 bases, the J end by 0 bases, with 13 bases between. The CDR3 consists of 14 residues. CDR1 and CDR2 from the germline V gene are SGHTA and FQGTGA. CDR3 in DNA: TGTGCCAGCTCACAGGGTTCTGCTAACTATGGCTACACCTTC. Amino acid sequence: CASSQGSANYGYTF.

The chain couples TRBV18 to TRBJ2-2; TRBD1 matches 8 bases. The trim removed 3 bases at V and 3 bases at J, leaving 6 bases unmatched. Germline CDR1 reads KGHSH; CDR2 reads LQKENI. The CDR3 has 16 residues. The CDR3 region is CASSPLDREDTGELFF. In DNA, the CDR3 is TGTGCCAGCTCACCCCTGGACAGGGAGGACACCGGGGAGCTGTTTTTT.

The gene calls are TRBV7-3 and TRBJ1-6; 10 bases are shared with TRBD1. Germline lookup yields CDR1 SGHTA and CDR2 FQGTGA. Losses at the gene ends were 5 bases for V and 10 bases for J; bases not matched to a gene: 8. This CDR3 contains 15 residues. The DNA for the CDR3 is TGTGCCAGCAGCCCGACAGGGGGCAGAAGCTCACCCCTCCACTTT. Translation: CASSPTGGRSSPLHF.

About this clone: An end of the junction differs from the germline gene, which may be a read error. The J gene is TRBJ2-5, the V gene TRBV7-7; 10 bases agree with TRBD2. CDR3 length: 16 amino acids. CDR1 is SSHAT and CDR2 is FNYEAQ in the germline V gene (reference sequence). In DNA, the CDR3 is TGTGCTAGCAGCCCGGGGGTAGCGGGGGGTCAAGAGACCCAGTACTTC. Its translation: CASSPGVAGGQETQYF.

The CDR3 DNA reads as TGTGCCAGCACCAGGGGGCAAGGGCAGTTCTTC. Encoded protein: CASTRGQGQFF. This sequence joins TRBV2 and TRBJ2-1; the match to TRBD1 covers 8 bases. The V segment lost 7 bases and the J segment 12 bases; nucleotides outside the gene matches: 5. Per germline, CDR1 SNHLY and CDR2 FYNNEI. CDR3 length equals 11 residues.

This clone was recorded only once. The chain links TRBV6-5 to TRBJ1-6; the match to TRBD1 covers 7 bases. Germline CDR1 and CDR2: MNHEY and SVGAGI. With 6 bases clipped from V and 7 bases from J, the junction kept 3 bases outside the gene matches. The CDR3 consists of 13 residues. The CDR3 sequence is CASRKGANSPLHF. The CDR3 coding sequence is TGTGCCAGCAGGAAGGGGGCAAATTCACCCCTCCACTTT.

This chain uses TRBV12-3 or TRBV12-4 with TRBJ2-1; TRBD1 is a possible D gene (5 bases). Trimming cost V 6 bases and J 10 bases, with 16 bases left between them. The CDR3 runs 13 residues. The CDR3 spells CASRNNWGREQFF. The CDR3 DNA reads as TGTGCCAGCAGAAATAATTGGGGCCGGGAGCAGTTCTTC.

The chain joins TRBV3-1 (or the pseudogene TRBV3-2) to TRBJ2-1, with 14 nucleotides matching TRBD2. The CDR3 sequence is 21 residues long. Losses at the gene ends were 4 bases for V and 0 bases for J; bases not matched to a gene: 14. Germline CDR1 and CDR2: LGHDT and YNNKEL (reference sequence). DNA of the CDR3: TGTGCCAGCAGCCCCGGACTAGCGGGGGGTTATAGAAAAAGCTCCTACAATGAGCAGTTCTTC. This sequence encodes CASSPGLAGGYRKSSYNEQFF.

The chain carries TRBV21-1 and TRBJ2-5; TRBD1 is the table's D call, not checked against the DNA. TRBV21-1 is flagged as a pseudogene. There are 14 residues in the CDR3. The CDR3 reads CASNQARGQETQYF. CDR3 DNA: TGTGCCAGCAACCAAGCAAGGGGCCAAGAGACCCAGTACTTC.

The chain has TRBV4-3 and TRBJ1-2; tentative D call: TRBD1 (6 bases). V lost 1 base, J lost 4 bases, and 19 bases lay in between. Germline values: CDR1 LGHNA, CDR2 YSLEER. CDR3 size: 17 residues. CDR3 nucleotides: TGCGCCAGCAGCCAAGGCACTGTCGAGGACAGTTTCTATGGCTACACCTTC. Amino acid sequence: CASSQGTVEDSFYGYTF.

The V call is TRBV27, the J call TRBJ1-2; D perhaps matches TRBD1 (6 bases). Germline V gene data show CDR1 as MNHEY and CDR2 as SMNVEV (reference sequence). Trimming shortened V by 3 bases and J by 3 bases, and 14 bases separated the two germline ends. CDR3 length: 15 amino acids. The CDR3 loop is CASSLSGGPYYGYTF. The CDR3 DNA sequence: TGTGCCAGCAGTTTGTCGGGGGGCCCTTACTATGGCTACACCTTC.

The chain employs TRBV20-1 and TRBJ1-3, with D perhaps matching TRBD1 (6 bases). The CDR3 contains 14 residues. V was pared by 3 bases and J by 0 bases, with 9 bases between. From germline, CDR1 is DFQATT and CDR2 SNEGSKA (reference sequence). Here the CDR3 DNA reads TGCAGTGCTAGTAACAGGGCCTCTGGAAACACCATATATTTT. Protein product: CSASNRASGNTIYF.

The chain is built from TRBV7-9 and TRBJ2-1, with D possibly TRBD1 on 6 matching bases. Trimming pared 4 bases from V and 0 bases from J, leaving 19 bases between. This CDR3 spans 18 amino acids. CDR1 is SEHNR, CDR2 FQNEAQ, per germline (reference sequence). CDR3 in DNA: TGTGCCAGCAGCTCAAAAACTACAGGGCGGAGCTCCTACAATGAGCAGTTCTTC. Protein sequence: CASSSKTTGRSSYNEQFF. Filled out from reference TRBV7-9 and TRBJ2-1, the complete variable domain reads DTGVSQNPRHKITKRGQNVTFRCDPISEHNRLYWYRQTLGQGPEFLTYFQNEAQLEKSRLLSDRFSAERPKGSFSTLEIQRTEQGDSAMYLCASSSKTTGRSSYNEQFFGPGTRLTVL.

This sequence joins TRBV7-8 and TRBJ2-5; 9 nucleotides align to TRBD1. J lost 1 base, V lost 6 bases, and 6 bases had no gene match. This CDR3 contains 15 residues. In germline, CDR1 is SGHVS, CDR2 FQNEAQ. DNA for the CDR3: TGTGCCAGCAGATCAAGACAGGGGGTCCAAGAGACCCAGTACTTC. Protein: CASRSRQGVQETQYF.

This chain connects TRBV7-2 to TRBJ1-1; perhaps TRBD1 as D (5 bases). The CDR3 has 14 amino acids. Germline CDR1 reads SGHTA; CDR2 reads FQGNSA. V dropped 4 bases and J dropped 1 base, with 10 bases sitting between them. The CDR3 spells CASSSDTWNTEAFF. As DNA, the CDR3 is TGTGCCAGCAGCTCGGACACTTGGAACACTGAAGCTTTCTTT.

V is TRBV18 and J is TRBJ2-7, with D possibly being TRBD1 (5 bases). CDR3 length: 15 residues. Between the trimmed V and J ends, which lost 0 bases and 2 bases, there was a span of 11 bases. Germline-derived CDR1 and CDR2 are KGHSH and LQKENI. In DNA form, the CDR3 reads TGTGCCAGCTCACCACCAGGGGTATTGGCCTACGAGCAGTACTTC. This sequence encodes CASSPPGVLAYEQYF.

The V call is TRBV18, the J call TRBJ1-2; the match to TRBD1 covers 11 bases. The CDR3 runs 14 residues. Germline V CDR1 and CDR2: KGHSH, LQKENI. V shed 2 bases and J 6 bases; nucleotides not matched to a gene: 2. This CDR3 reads CASSPGQGADGYTF. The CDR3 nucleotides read TGTGCCAGCTCACCAGGACAGGGGGCGGATGGCTACACCTTC.

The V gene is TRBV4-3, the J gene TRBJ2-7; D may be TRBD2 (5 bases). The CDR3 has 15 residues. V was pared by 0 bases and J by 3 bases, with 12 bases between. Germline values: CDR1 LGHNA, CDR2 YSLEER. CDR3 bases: TGCGCCAGCAGCCAAGAGGAGGATCCGCTCTACGAGCAGTACTTC. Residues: CASSQEEDPLYEQYF.

In DNA form, the CDR3 reads TGCGCCAGCAGCCAAGATCCCCAGGGGACCTACGAGCAGTACTTC. Residues: CASSQDPQGTYEQYF. This chain connects TRBV4-1 to TRBJ2-7; possibly TRBD1 for D (6 bases). The CDR3 length is 15 residues. The V gene lost 0 bases and the J gene lost 2 bases, with 11 bases spanning the gap. CDR1 and CDR2 (germline): MGHRA, YSYEKL.